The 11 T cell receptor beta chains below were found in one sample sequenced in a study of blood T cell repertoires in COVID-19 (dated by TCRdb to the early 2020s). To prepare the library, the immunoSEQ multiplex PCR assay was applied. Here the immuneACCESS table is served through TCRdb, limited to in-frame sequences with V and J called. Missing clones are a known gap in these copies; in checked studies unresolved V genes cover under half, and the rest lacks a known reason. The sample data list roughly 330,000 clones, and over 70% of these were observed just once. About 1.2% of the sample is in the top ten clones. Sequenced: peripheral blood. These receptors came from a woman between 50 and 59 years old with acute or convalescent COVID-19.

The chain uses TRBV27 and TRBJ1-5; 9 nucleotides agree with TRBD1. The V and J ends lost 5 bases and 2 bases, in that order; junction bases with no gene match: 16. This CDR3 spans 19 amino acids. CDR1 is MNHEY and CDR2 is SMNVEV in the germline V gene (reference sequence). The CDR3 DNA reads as TGTGCCAGCAGTCCCGGACAGGGGATGGGGTATTCAGGCAATCAGCCCCAGCATTTT. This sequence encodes CASSPGQGMGYSGNQPQHF.

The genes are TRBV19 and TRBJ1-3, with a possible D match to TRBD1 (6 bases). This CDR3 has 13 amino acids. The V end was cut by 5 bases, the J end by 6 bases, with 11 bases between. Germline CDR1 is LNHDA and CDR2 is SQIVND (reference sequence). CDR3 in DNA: TGTGCCAGTAGTGGCCGGACAGAAAACACCATATATTTT. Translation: CASSGRTENTIYF.

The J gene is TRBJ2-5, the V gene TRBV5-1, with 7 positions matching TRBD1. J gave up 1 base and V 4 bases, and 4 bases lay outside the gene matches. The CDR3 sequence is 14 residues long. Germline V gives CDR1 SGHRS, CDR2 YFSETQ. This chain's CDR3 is CASSRDSVQETQYF. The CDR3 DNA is TGCGCCAGCAGCCGGGACAGTGTCCAAGAGACCCAGTACTTC.

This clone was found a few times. CDR3 amino acids: CASSSRTGLGVYGYTF. DNA for the CDR3: TGTGCCAGCAGTTCCCGGACAGGGTTAGGTGTCTATGGCTACACCTTC. The chain combines TRBV27 with TRBJ1-2, with 8 nucleotides matching TRBD1. Unmatched junction bases numbered 11, after V lost 4 bases and J lost 4 bases. Germline lookup yields CDR1 MNHEY and CDR2 SMNVEV (reference sequence). The CDR3 is 16 amino acids.

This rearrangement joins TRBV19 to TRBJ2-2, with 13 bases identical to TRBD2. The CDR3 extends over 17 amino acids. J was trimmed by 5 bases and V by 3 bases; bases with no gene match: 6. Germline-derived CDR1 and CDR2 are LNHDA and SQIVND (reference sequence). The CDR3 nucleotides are TGTGCCAGTAGTATTTTGGGACTAGCGGGGAGGACCGGGGAGCTGTTTTTT. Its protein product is CASSILGLAGRTGELFF. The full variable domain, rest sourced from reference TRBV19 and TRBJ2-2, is DGGITQSPKYLFRKEGQNVTLSCEQNLNHDAMYWYRQDPGQGLRLIYYSQIVNDFQKGDIAEGYSVSREKKESFPLTVTSAQKNPTAFYLCASSILGLAGRTGELFFGEGSRLTVL.

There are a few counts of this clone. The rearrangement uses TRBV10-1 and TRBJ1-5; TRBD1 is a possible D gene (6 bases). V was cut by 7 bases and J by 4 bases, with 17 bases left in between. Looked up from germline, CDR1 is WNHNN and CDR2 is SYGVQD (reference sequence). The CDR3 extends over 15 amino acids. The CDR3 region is CASTTPRQGNQPQHF. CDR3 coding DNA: TGCGCCAGCACGACCCCCCGTCAGGGGAATCAGCCCCAGCATTTT.

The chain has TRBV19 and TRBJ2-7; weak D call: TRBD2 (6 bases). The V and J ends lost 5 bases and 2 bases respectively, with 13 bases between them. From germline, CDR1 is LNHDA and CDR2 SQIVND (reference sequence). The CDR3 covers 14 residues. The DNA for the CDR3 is TGTGCCAGTAGTGGAGCGGGTTTAACCTACGAGCAGTACTTC. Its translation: CASSGAGLTYEQYF.

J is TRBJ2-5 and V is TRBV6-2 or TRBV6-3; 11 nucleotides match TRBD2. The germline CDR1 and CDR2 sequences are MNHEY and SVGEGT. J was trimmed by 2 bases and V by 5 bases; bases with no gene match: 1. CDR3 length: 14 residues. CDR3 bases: TGTGCCAGCAGTCTAGCGGGGGGACAAGAGACCCAGTACTTC. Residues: CASSLAGGQETQYF.

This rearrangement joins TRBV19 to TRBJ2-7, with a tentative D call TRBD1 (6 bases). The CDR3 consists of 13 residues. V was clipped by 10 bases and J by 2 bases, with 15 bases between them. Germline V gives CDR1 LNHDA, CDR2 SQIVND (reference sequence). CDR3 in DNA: TGTGCCACCGAGGACAGCGACACCTACGAGCAGTACTTC. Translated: CATEDSDTYEQYF.

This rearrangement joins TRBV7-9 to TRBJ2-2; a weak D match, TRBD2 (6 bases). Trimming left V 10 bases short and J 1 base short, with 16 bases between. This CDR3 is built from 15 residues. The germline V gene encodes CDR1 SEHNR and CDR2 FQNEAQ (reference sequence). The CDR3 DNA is TGTGCCATCCTCGAAGGGACTTTGAACACCGGGGAGCTGTTTTTT. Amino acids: CAILEGTLNTGELFF. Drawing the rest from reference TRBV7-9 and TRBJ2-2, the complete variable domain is DTGVSQNPRHKITKRGQNVTFRCDPISEHNRLYWYRQTLGQGPEFLTYFQNEAQLEKSRLLSDRFSAERPKGSFSTLEIQRTEQGDSAMYLCAILEGTLNTGELFFGEGSRLTVL.

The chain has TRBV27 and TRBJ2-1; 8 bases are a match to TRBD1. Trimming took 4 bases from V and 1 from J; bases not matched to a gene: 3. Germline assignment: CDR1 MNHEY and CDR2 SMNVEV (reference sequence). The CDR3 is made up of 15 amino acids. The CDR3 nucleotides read TGTGCCAGCAGTTCACAGGGGGAGTCCTACAATGAGCAGTTCTTC. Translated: CASSSQGESYNEQFF.